A single sample gave rise to the 15 T cell receptor beta chains below, sequenced in a study of T cell repertoires in cytomegalovirus infection. One entry per CDR3 protein, called by TCRdb with MiXCR from the reads. This repertoire shows 400,000 or so distinct CDR3 sequences, 31% found once; its top ten account for roughly 13%. The sample was PBMCs. The receptors stem from a human donor in good health (CMV status not recorded). Some clones in this sample may be carry-over from other donors' samples.

Here the CDR3 reads CAQPKGTGSYNEQFF. CDR3 DNA sequence: TGTGCTCAGCCAAAGGGGACAGGGTCCTACAATGAGCAGTTCTTC. The gene calls are TRBV2 and TRBJ2-1, with 9 nucleotides matching TRBD1. The CDR3 consists of 15 residues. CDR1 is SNHLY, CDR2 FYNNEI, per germline.

This clonotype was recorded a few times. J is TRBJ1-2 and V is TRBV19; 7 nucleotides line up with TRBD1. J lost 8 bases, V lost 3 bases, and 12 bases had no gene match. Germline CDR1 LNHDA, CDR2 SQIVND (reference sequence). This CDR3 has 15 residues. CDR3 protein: CASSIGRTGLLGYTF. The CDR3 region has the DNA TGTGCCAGTAGTATCGGCAGGACAGGACTTTTGGGCTACACCTTC.

The sample holds a few counts of this clonotype. This rearrangement joins TRBV10-3 to TRBJ2-5, with 7 bases that match TRBD2. The CDR3 has 14 amino acids. The germline V gene encodes CDR1 ENHRY and CDR2 SYGVKD. Unmatched junction bases numbered 5, after V lost 3 bases and J lost 4 bases. In DNA form, the CDR3 reads TGTGCCATCAGTGACCAGACTAGCCGAGAGACCCAGTACTTC. Amino acids: CAISDQTSRETQYF.

The chain couples TRBV20-1 to TRBJ2-2, with D possibly being TRBD1 or TRBD2 (6 bases each). The CDR3 is made up of 18 amino acids. CDR1 and CDR2 (germline): DFQATT, SNEGSKA (reference sequence). Trimming removed 2 bases at V and 5 bases at J, with 24 bases between. CDR3 protein: CSARSPVRGASETGELFF. In nucleotides, the CDR3 is TGCAGTGCTAGAAGCCCCGTAAGGGGGGCTAGCGAAACCGGGGAGCTGTTTTTT.

Turning to this clonotype: A read error may be the cause here, since a much bigger clone is one base away. The genes are TRBV7-2 and TRBJ1-6, with TRBD1 matching over 12 bases. Germline V gene data show CDR1 as SGHTA and CDR2 as FQGNSA. The CDR3 is 16 amino acids. Unmatched junction bases numbered 5, after V lost 5 bases and J lost 6 bases. The CDR3 sequence is CASSNRDRGPNSPLHF. In DNA form, the CDR3 reads TGTGCCAGCAGCAACCGGGACAGGGGGCCTAATTCACCCCTCCACTTT.

The table lists this clonotype with many counts. V is TRBV7-6 and J is TRBJ2-1; D is uncertain. Germline V gives CDR1 SGHVS, CDR2 FNYEAQ. With 0 bases removed from V and 11 bases from J, the gap between germline ends came to 8 bases. This CDR3 has 12 amino acids. The CDR3 DNA reads as TGTGCCAGCAGCTTAGCTCCGGACCAGCAGTTCTTC. Translation: CASSLAPDQQFF.

V and J are TRBV15 and TRBJ1-5; 9 nucleotides agree with TRBD1. The ends lost 2 bases at V and 3 bases at J; junction bases unmatched: 5. There are 16 residues in the CDR3. Germline V CDR1 and CDR2: LNHNV, YYDKDF (reference sequence). The CDR3 here is CATSRTGTGPNQPQHF. The CDR3 DNA is TGTGCCACCAGCAGAACCGGGACAGGGCCCAATCAGCCCCAGCATTTT.

In its sample, this clonotype was seen a few times. The rearrangement links TRBV4-1 to TRBJ2-3; 9 nucleotides line up with TRBD2. Germline CDR1 is MGHRA and CDR2 is YSYEKL. The CDR3 is 18 residues long. The V segment lost 3 bases and the J segment 1 base; nucleotides outside the gene matches: 11. CDR3 DNA sequence: TGCGCCAGCAGCCATCACCCCCGGACTAGCGCGGGCACAGATACGCAGTATTTT. It encodes CASSHHPRTSAGTDTQYF.

Points on this clonotype: A read error may explain this, as a much larger clone is one base away. V and J are TRBV7-8 and TRBJ2-1, with TRBD1 as a possible D gene (6 bases). Trimming cost V 1 base and J 8 bases, with 18 bases left between them. From germline, CDR1 is SGHVS and CDR2 FQNEAQ. This CDR3 is 16 amino acids long. Here the CDR3 reads CASSLVRDMGRYEQFF. The DNA for the CDR3 is TGTGCCAGCAGCTTAGTCCGGGACATGGGGCGATATGAGCAGTTCTTC.

This clonotype has a count of ten or more. V and J are TRBV7-2 and TRBJ1-1; 11 bases are shared with TRBD1. CDR3 length equals 17 residues. Trimming removed 4 bases from V and 0 bases from J; junction bases left unmatched: 7. Germline lookup yields CDR1 SGHTA and CDR2 FQGNSA. The CDR3 spells CASSSGDRGWVNTEAFF. The CDR3 region has the DNA TGTGCCAGCAGCTCGGGGGACAGGGGGTGGGTGAACACTGAAGCTTTCTTT.

This chain connects TRBV5-6 to TRBJ2-1; D is unresolved. CDR3 size: 14 residues. Germline loops: CDR1 SGHDT, CDR2 YYEEEE. V was clipped by 4 bases and J by 4 bases, with 12 bases between them. CDR3 bases: TGTGCCAGCAGCACCTGGACGGCATACAATGAGCAGTTCTTC. It encodes CASSTWTAYNEQFF.

This clonotype was detected a few times. V and J are TRBV6-8 and TRBJ2-4; 9 positions match TRBD1. The V gene's germline CDR1 is MNHGY and CDR2 SAAAGT. Trimming cost V 6 bases and J 1 base; bases outside gene matches: 13. This CDR3 comprises 18 residues. CDR3 nucleotide sequence: TGTGCCAGCAGCCCCCGGACAGGGGCCCCTGTGGCCAAAAACATTCAGTACTTC. Translation: CASSPRTGAPVAKNIQYF.

In its sample, this clonotype was seen many times. The chain employs TRBV7-8 and TRBJ1-5; D gene unclear. This CDR3 comprises 14 residues. Germline-derived CDR1 and CDR2 are SGHVS and FQNEAQ. V was trimmed by 4 bases and J by 0 bases, leaving 7 bases between them. The CDR3 is CASSSQYSNQPQHF. CDR3 sequence (DNA): TGTGCCAGCAGCTCCCAGTATAGCAATCAGCCCCAGCATTTT.

This chain joins TRBV12-3 or TRBV12-4 and TRBJ1-1; no firm D call. The CDR3 runs 12 residues. Trimming pared 0 bases from V and 10 bases from J, leaving 9 bases between. For the CDR3, the DNA is TGTGCCAGCAGTTTAGCGCGGGTGTCAGCTTTCTTT. The encoded protein is CASSLARVSAFF.

The sample holds a few counts of this clonotype. This chain links TRBV19 with TRBJ1-4; D remains unclear. CDR1 is LNHDA, CDR2 SQIVND, per germline (reference sequence). There are 15 residues in the CDR3. Trimming took 5 bases from V and 3 from J, leaving 13 bases between them. DNA for the CDR3: TGTGCCAGTAGTCCTGAGGGAGGAGCTAATGAAAAACTGTTTTTT. Translating gives CASSPEGGANEKLFF.